This passage covers 11 T cell receptor beta chains from one sample sequenced in a study of T cells after yellow fever vaccination. MiXCR was run by TCRdb on the 5' RACE reads, yielding one entry per CDR3 protein. Among about 340,000 distinct CDR3 sequences listed, 4% were seen once. This specimen was PBMCs, taken 5 days after the yellow fever booster vaccination. The receptors here all came from a man aged 18 to 30 who received the YFV17D yellow fever vaccine.

This clonotype has ten or more counts. The V call is TRBV3-1, the J call TRBJ2-5; tentatively, D is TRBD1 (7 bases). The CDR3 extends over 17 amino acids. CDR1 and CDR2 from the germline V gene are LGHDT and YNNKEL (reference sequence). With 0 bases removed from V and 3 bases from J, the gap between germline ends came to 17 bases. CDR3 residues: CASSQDRRGRREETQYF. CDR3 DNA sequence: TGTGCCAGCAGCCAAGATAGGAGGGGGCGCCGGGAAGAGACCCAGTACTTC.

This clonotype showed up just a few times. The chain links TRBV7-6 to TRBJ1-5, with 8 bases fitting TRBD1. CDR1 is SGHVS and CDR2 is FNYEAQ in the germline V gene. V shed 1 base and J 0 bases; nucleotides not matched to a gene: 8. The CDR3 totals 18 residues. CDR3 nucleotides: TGTGCCAGCAGCTTAGAAGGCAGGGGGCGCCTTAGCAATCAGCCCCAGCATTTT. It encodes CASSLEGRGRLSNQPQHF.

The chain uses TRBV20-1 and TRBJ2-1; the match to TRBD2 covers 9 bases. Germline CDR1 is DFQATT and CDR2 is SNEGSKA (reference sequence). V gave up 3 bases and J gave up 3 bases; unmatched junction bases: 9. The CDR3 covers 16 residues. The CDR3 sequence is CSARSGGGALYNEQFF. DNA of the CDR3: TGCAGTGCTAGGTCGGGCGGGGGGGCCCTCTACAATGAGCAGTTCTTC.

This clonotype was seen a few times. The V call is TRBV11-2, the J call TRBJ2-7; possibly TRBD2 for D (8 bases). V was trimmed by 5 bases and J by 2 bases, leaving 16 bases between them. The CDR3 runs to 15 residues. The germline V gene has CDR1 SGHAT and CDR2 FQNNGV. The CDR3 nucleotides read TGTGCCAGCAGCCCCCGACAGGGACTAGCCTACGAGCAGTACTTC. Translation gives CASSPRQGLAYEQYF.

The chain carries TRBV5-1 and TRBJ2-1; D is perhaps TRBD1 or TRBD2 (6 bases each). Per the germline V gene, CDR1 is SGHRS and CDR2 is YFSETQ. The CDR3 totals 15 residues. Trimming took 0 bases from V and 4 from J, leaving 11 bases between them. The CDR3 here is CASSLEGGPYNEQFF. The CDR3 DNA reads as TGCGCCAGCAGCTTGGAGGGGGGCCCGTACAATGAGCAGTTCTTC.

This clonotype occurred many times. The J gene is TRBJ1-5, the V gene TRBV6-1; tentatively, D is TRBD1 (5 bases). V gave up 1 base and J gave up 7 bases, with 14 bases separating them. CDR1 and CDR2 (germline): MNHNS, SASEGT. This CDR3 region has 15 residues. CDR3 sequence: CASSEEGREGQPQHF. CDR3 DNA: TGTGCCAGCAGTGAAGAGGGCAGGGAGGGCCAGCCCCAGCATTTT.

In its sample, this clonotype was seen a few times. V is TRBV7-2 and J is TRBJ2-5, with a weak D call TRBD1 (5 bases). Trimming left V 5 bases short and J 2 bases short, with 12 bases between. Germline-derived CDR1 and CDR2 are SGHTA and FQGNSA. CDR3 size: 14 residues. In DNA, the CDR3 is TGTGCCAGCAGCCCGAATGGGGCGCAAGAGACCCAGTACTTC. Translated, it gives CASSPNGAQETQYF.

This clonotype was found many times. The chain employs TRBV6-4 and TRBJ2-7, with D maybe TRBD1 (5 bases). V lost 6 bases and J lost 0, with 15 bases in between. The length of the CDR3 is 15 residues. Germline V gene data show CDR1 as MRHNA and CDR2 as SNTAGT. The CDR3 loop reads CASRKNLRDSYEQYV. Here the CDR3 DNA reads TGTGCCAGCAGGAAGAATCTCAGGGACTCCTACGAGCAGTACGTC.

This clonotype was detected only a few times. V is TRBV28 and J is TRBJ2-2; unclear D gene. The germline V and J ends were trimmed by 2 bases and 1 base, with 8 bases remaining between them. This CDR3 is 15 amino acids long. CDR1 is MDHEN and CDR2 is SYDVKM in the germline V gene. CDR3 bases: TGTGCCAGCAGTTTAGGGGTGGGGAACACCGGGGAGCTGTTTTTT. Translating gives CASSLGVGNTGELFF.

This clonotype has more than one count but fewer than ten. The genes are TRBV10-3 and TRBJ2-4, with a possible D match to TRBD1 (5 bases). The CDR3 extends over 16 amino acids. Between the trimmed V and J ends, which lost 2 bases and 1 base, there was a span of 12 bases. The germline gives CDR1 ENHRY, CDR2 SYGVKD. CDR3 nucleotide sequence: TGTGCCATCAGTGAGCCGACAGAAGGGGCCAAAAACATTCAGTACTTC. Amino acids: CAISEPTEGAKNIQYF.

This clonotype appeared a few times. V is TRBV5-1 and J is TRBJ2-7; a possible D gene is TRBD1 (6 bases). Germline CDR1 SGHRS, CDR2 YFSETQ. V lost 0 bases to trimming and J lost 0 bases, with 10 bases between them. CDR3 length: 15 residues. CDR3 sequence: CASSLDRAYSYEQYF. The CDR3 DNA sequence: TGCGCCAGCAGCTTGGACAGGGCCTACTCCTACGAGCAGTACTTC.